The 25 T cell receptor beta chains given below trace back to one sample, sequenced in a study of blood T cell repertoires in COVID-19 (TCRdb year 2020). The library was produced with the immunoSEQ multiplex PCR assay. Held by TCRdb, this immuneACCESS table contains in-frame sequences only and omits some clones. Under half of the omission traces to an unresolved V gene where checked; the cause of the rest is unknown. The sample table holds tens of thousands of clones, of which around three quarters were seen once. The ten most abundant clones make up around 64% of the sample. Source material: peripheral blood. The source is an elderly man with acute or convalescent COVID-19.

For the CDR3, the DNA is TGTGCCAGTAGTGACTTAACAGCGGGAGGCCTAGAGACCCAGTACTTC. Residues: CASSDLTAGGLETQYF. The chain uses TRBV19 and TRBJ2-5; TRBD2 matches at 9 bases. The V gene end was trimmed by 5 bases and the J gene end by 4 bases; junction bases not matched to a gene: 11. This CDR3 region has 16 residues. Germline CDR1 reads LNHDA; CDR2 reads SQIVND (reference sequence).

The V gene is TRBV19, the J gene TRBJ1-1, with D unclear. Between the trimmed V and J ends, which lost 10 bases and 3 bases, there was a span of 15 bases. CDR3 length: 13 residues. Looked up from germline, CDR1 is LNHDA and CDR2 is SQIVND (reference sequence). The DNA for the CDR3 is TGTGCCACCATCTCCAGGAGGTACACTGAAGCTTTCTTT. Translating gives CATISRRYTEAFF.

The J gene is TRBJ2-4, the V gene TRBV28; weak D call: TRBD1 (6 bases). The V gene's germline CDR1 is MDHEN and CDR2 SYDVKM. With 7 bases removed from V and 2 bases from J, the gap between germline ends came to 15 bases. This CDR3 is 15 amino acids long. This chain's CDR3 is CASIDGGASKNIQYF. CDR3 DNA sequence: TGTGCCAGCATAGATGGGGGCGCGTCCAAAAACATTCAGTACTTC.

This clone was seen a handful of times. V usage is TRBV3-1 (or the pseudogene TRBV3-2) and J usage is TRBJ2-5; 9 nucleotides agree with TRBD2. With V trimmed by 4 bases and J by 6 bases, 6 bases remained unmatched. The CDR3 is made up of 14 amino acids. The germline V gene has CDR1 LGHDT and CDR2 YNNKEL (reference sequence). The CDR3 nucleotides are TGTGCCAGCAGCCCACGGGCTAGCGGGAAGACCCAGTACTTC. Amino acid sequence: CASSPRASGKTQYF.

The chain couples TRBV9 to TRBJ2-5; weak D call: TRBD2 (6 bases). This CDR3 region has 15 residues. Looked up from germline, CDR1 is SGDLS and CDR2 is YYNGEE. V lost 0 bases to trimming and J lost 7 bases, with 16 bases between them. DNA for the CDR3: TGTGCCAGCAGCGTAGAGGGAGGCAGGGCGCGGACCCAGTACTTC. This translates into CASSVEGGRARTQYF.

This chain links TRBV7-2 with TRBJ2-3; 11 bases agree with TRBD2. The CDR3 contains 15 residues. Trimming cost V 2 bases and J 5 bases; bases outside gene matches: 3. CDR1 SGHTA and CDR2 FQGNSA come from the germline V gene. The CDR3 spells CASSLILAGGDTQYF. DNA of the CDR3: TGTGCCAGCAGCTTAATCCTAGCGGGAGGAGATACGCAGTATTTT.

This clone has a handful of counts. The genes are TRBV6-4 and TRBJ1-5; D uncertain. V gave up 4 bases and J gave up 0 bases, with 13 bases separating them. The CDR3 covers 16 residues. Germline V CDR1 and CDR2: MRHNA, SNTAGT. CDR3 sequence (DNA): TGTGCCAGCAGTGTGCCCAGGCGACATAGCAATCAGCCCCAGCATTTT. This codes for CASSVPRRHSNQPQHF.

The chain carries TRBV18 and TRBJ2-3; 7 nucleotides line up with TRBD1. J was trimmed by 1 base and V by 5 bases; bases with no gene match: 9. CDR3 length equals 16 residues. The germline gives CDR1 KGHSH, CDR2 LQKENI. The CDR3 DNA sequence: TGTGCCAGCTCAAATACACAGGGGATTGGCACAGATACGCAGTATTTT. Translating it yields CASSNTQGIGTDTQYF.

This chain connects TRBV5-4 to TRBJ1-6, with TRBD1 as a possible D gene (5 bases). Germline V gene lookup returns CDR1 SGHNT and CDR2 YYREEE (reference sequence). The CDR3 has 14 amino acids. The V end was cut by 0 bases, the J end by 6 bases, with 7 bases between. The CDR3 DNA sequence: TGTGCCAGCAGCTTGGTTAGGGGTAATTCACCCCTCCACTTT. Residues: CASSLVRGNSPLHF.

The V and J genes are TRBV5-4 and TRBJ2-7; 9 nucleotides match TRBD2. This CDR3 has 14 residues. V lost 5 bases to trimming and J lost 3 bases; unmatched junction nucleotides: 6. The germline V gene has CDR1 SGHNT and CDR2 YYREEE (reference sequence). In nucleotides, the CDR3 is TGTGCCAGCAGGCCGGGACTAGCCGTCTACGAGCAGTACTTC. This encodes CASRPGLAVYEQYF. The full variable domain, with the rest looked up from reference TRBV5-4 and TRBJ2-7, is ETGVTQSPTHLIKTRGQQVTLRCSSQSGHNTVSWYQQALGQGPQFIFQYYREEENGRGNFPPRFSGLQFPNYSSELNVNALELDDSALYLCASRPGLAVYEQYFGPGTRLTVT.

The chain uses TRBV4-1 and TRBJ2-2; TRBD2 might be the D (5 bases). The V gene's germline CDR1 is MGHRA and CDR2 YSYEKL. This CDR3 contains 14 residues. V gave up 0 bases and J gave up 5 bases, with 7 bases separating them. The CDR3 DNA sequence: TGCGCCAGCAGCCAAGACCCGGGAACCGGGGAGCTGTTTTTT. It is translated as CASSQDPGTGELFF.

The V gene is TRBV24-1, the J gene TRBJ2-4, with D possibly TRBD1 on 6 matching bases. The germline gives CDR1 KGHDR, CDR2 SFDVKD. There are 12 residues in the CDR3. V lost 9 bases and J 7 bases, leaving 12 bases between the germline ends. The CDR3 is CATSAGANIQYF. Here the CDR3 DNA reads TGTGCCACCTCGGCAGGGGCGAACATTCAGTACTTC.

This rearrangement joins TRBV2 to TRBJ2-7; D call uncertain. Germline V gene data show CDR1 as SNHLY and CDR2 as FYNNEI. V lost 2 bases and J lost 6, with 5 bases in between. The CDR3 totals 11 residues. CDR3 nucleotides: TGTGCCAGCAGTGAACAGTCCGAGCAGTACTTC. Amino acid sequence: CASSEQSEQYF.

This clone was counted only a few times. The J gene is TRBJ2-4, the V gene TRBV19; 9 positions agree with TRBD2. After removal of 3 bases from V and 0 bases from J, the junction contained 12 bases not matched to a gene. The CDR3 runs to 19 residues. The germline CDR1 and CDR2 sequences are LNHDA and SQIVND (reference sequence). The CDR3 sequence: CASSIGWTSAMVAKNIQYF. The CDR3 bases are TGTGCCAGTAGTATCGGGTGGACTAGCGCAATGGTAGCCAAAAACATTCAGTACTTC.

This clone was seen a single time. CDR3 sequence reads: CATSDFSGSSYNEQFF. Here the CDR3 DNA reads TGTGCCACCAGTGACTTTAGCGGGAGCTCCTACAATGAGCAGTTCTTC. The chain couples TRBV24-1 to TRBJ2-1; TRBD2 matches 9 bases. The germline V gene encodes CDR1 KGHDR and CDR2 SFDVKD. The CDR3 runs 16 residues. Trimming cost V 4 bases and J 0 bases; bases outside gene matches: 3.

The CDR3 spells CASSYPAGSGHEQFF. CDR3 in DNA: TGTGCCAGCAGTTACCCAGCGGGATCTGGTCATGAGCAGTTCTTC. The chain uses TRBV6-5 and TRBJ2-1, with TRBD2 matching over 7 bases. CDR1 is MNHEY, CDR2 SVGAGI, per germline. The CDR3 covers 15 residues. The J segment lost 8 bases and the V segment lost 2 bases, leaving 9 bases of the junction unmatched.

The V and J genes are TRBV27 and TRBJ1-3; D ambiguous. Germline V gene sequence: CDR1 MNHEY, CDR2 SMNVEV (reference sequence). The CDR3 sequence is 15 residues long. V shed 5 bases and J shed 0 bases, with 11 bases lying between them. CDR3 loop: CASSPQRSSGNTIYF. CDR3 nucleotide sequence: TGTGCCAGCAGTCCTCAGCGTTCCTCTGGAAACACCATATATTTT.

This clone was observed a handful of times. CDR3 sequence reads: CASSQDHGIAKNIQYF. CDR3 bases: TGCGCCAGCAGCCAGGACCACGGGATAGCCAAAAACATTCAGTACTTC. The chain recombines TRBV4-3 with TRBJ2-4; a possible D gene is TRBD2 (5 bases). The CDR3 totals 16 residues. Trimming removed 3 bases at V and 0 bases at J, with 12 bases between. Germline CDR1 reads LGHNA; CDR2 reads YSLEER.

This sequence joins TRBV6-1 and TRBJ2-7, with D unresolved. The germline V and J ends were trimmed by 1 base and 3 bases, with 10 bases remaining between them. This CDR3 region has 14 residues. Germline CDR1 reads MNHNS; CDR2 reads SASEGT. This chain's CDR3 is CASSEGLTFYEQYF. CDR3 DNA: TGTGCCAGCAGTGAAGGTCTGACTTTCTACGAGCAGTACTTC.

The chain recombines TRBV11-2 with TRBJ2-7, with 7 bases lining up with TRBD2. The J segment lost 4 bases and the V segment lost 5 bases, leaving 5 bases of the junction unmatched. The CDR3 sequence is 13 residues long. Germline-derived CDR1 and CDR2 are SGHAT and FQNNGV. The CDR3 region has the DNA TGTGCCAGCAGCCGGGACTATCGGTACGAGCAGTACTTC. Translating it yields CASSRDYRYEQYF.

This chain links TRBV4-2 with TRBJ2-7, with a possible D match to TRBD2 (5 bases). This CDR3 is built from 16 residues. With 0 bases removed from V and 5 bases from J, the gap between germline ends came to 17 bases. Germline V gene lookup returns CDR1 LGHNA and CDR2 YNFKEQ. The CDR3 coding sequence is TGTGCCAGCAGCCAAGATTGGGCTCCCCCGGAGGACGAGCAGTACTTC. It specifies CASSQDWAPPEDEQYF.

The V call is TRBV4-2, the J call TRBJ1-3, with D possibly being TRBD1 (6 bases). V was trimmed by 2 bases and J by 0 bases, leaving 14 bases between them. Germline CDR1 LGHNA, CDR2 YNFKEQ. The CDR3 spans 17 residues. CDR3 protein: CASSQQGPTYSGNTIYF. The CDR3 nucleotides are TGTGCCAGCAGCCAACAGGGGCCAACTTACTCTGGAAACACCATATATTTT.

The gene calls are TRBV10-1 and TRBJ1-2; possible D gene TRBD1, 5 bases. This CDR3 is 13 amino acids long. Germline CDR1 is WNHNN and CDR2 is SYGVQD (reference sequence). The germline V and J ends were trimmed by 1 base and 7 bases, with 10 bases remaining between them. In nucleotides, the CDR3 is TGCGCCAGCAGTGAGTTCAGGGCGGCTGGCTACACCTTC. Protein: CASSEFRAAGYTF.

This clone was seen a handful of times. The chain is built from TRBV15 and TRBJ2-3; D unclear. Germline CDR1 reads LNHNV; CDR2 reads YYDKDF (reference sequence). V was clipped by 0 bases and J by 6 bases, with 13 bases between them. The CDR3 loop spans 15 amino acids. The CDR3 spells CATSRDPSSVDTQYF. The CDR3 coding sequence is TGTGCCACCAGCAGAGATCCCTCAAGCGTGGATACGCAGTATTTT.

The genes are TRBV6-6 and TRBJ2-3; 10 bases fit TRBD2. V lost 3 bases and J lost 2; bases outside the gene matches: 2. CDR1 and CDR2 from the germline V gene are MNHNY and SVGAGI (reference sequence). CDR3 length: 15 amino acids. Written as DNA, the CDR3 is TGTGCCAGCAGTTATGGGACTAGCGACACAGATACGCAGTATTTT. It is translated as CASSYGTSDTDTQYF.